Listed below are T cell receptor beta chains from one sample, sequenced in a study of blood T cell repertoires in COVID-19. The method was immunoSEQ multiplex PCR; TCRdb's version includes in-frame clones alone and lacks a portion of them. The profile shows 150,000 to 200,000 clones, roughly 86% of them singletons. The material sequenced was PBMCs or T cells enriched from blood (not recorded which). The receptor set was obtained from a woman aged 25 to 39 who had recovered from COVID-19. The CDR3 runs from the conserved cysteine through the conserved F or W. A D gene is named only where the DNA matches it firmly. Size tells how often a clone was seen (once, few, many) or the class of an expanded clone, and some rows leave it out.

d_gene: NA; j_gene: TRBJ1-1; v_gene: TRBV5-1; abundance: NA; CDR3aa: CASSHAAQTNTEAFF; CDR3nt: TGCGCCAGCAGCCACGCCGCACAGACCAACACTGAAGCTTTCTTT
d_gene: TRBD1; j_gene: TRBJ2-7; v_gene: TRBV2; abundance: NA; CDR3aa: CASSEGDRVVDEQYF; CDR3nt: TGTGCCAGCAGTGAGGGGGACAGGGTAGTCGACGAGCAGTACTTC
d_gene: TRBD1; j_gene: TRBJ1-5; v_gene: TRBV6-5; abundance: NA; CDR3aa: CASSSTGGNNQPQHF; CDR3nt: TGTGCCAGCAGTTCAACAGGGGGAAATAATCAGCCCCAGCATTTT
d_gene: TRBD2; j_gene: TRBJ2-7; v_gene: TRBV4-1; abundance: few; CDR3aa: CASSQGRTSSPYEQYF; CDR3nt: TGCGCCAGCAGCCAGGGGAGGACTAGTAGCCCCTACGAGCAGTACTTC
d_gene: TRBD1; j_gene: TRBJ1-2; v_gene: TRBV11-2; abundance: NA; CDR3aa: CASSRRQGSGYTF; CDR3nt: TGTGCCAGCAGCCGCCGACAGGGAAGTGGCTACACCTTC
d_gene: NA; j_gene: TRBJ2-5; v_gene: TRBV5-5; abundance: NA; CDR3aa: CASSLILSIGTQYF; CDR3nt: TGTGCCAGCAGCTTGATACTTTCCATTGGGACCCAGTACTTC
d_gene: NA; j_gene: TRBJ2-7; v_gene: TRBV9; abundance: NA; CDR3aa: CASNPDAGSGEQYF; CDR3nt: TGTGCCAGCAACCCCGACGCGGGAAGCGGCGAGCAGTACTTC
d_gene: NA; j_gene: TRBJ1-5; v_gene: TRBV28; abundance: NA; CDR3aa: CASNGTPNQPQHF; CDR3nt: TGTGCCAGCAACGGGACACCTAATCAGCCCCAGCATTTT
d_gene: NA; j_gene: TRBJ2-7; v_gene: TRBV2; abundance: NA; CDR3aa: CASSVGDYEQYF; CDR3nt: TGTGCCAGCAGCGTAGGGGACTACGAGCAGTACTTC
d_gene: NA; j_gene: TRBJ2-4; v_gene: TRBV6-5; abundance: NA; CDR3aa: CASSYEVGADIQYF; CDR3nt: TGTGCCAGCAGTTACGAGGTGGGAGCGGACATTCAGTACTTC
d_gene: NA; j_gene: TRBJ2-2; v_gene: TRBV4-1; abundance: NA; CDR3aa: CASSPRQGGGTAGELFF; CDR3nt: TGCGCCAGCAGCCCGAGACAAGGGGGCGGGACGGCCGGGGAGCTGTTTTTT